This TCR beta chain comes out of a study of control samples from healthy donors and cancer patients. Repertoires were generated with immunoSEQ multiplex PCR, while TCRdb's copy carries only in-frame clones and drops some. Among around 85,000 clones listed, 94% were seen once. The sample consisted of blood. The sequence was obtained from a woman aged 18-35 years in good health.

Here the CDR3 DNA reads TGTGCCAGCAGCTTTATTCAAGCAGGGGGCAATGTAGCGGCTTTCTTT. Amino acids: CASSFIQAGGNVAAFF. This chain links TRBV11-2 with TRBJ1-1; 8 positions agree with TRBD1. CDR1 SGHAT and CDR2 FQNNGV come from the germline V gene. Trimming at V came to 3 bases and at J to 11 bases, leaving 17 bases not matched to a gene. This CDR3 is 16 amino acids long.